The 11 T cell receptor beta chains below all came from one sample that was sequenced in a study of CD8 T cells in ankylosing spondylitis. Using its own MiXCR run on the 5' RACE reads, TCRdb lists one record per CDR3 protein. The data show around 150,000 distinct CDR3 sequences, under 55% seen once. Source material: synovial fluid, either unsorted or a sorted T cell fraction (not recorded which). These receptors all come from a male donor with ankylosing spondylitis.

The chain carries TRBV3-1 and TRBJ2-1; 8 bases match TRBD2. The CDR3 spans 17 residues. J gave up 6 bases and V 1 base, and 11 bases lay outside the gene matches. The germline CDR1 and CDR2 sequences are LGHDT and YNNKEL (reference sequence). In nucleotides, the CDR3 is TGTGCCAGCAGCCAAGGGCCCAATAGCGGGGCTCGCAATGAGCAGTTCTTC. Translation gives CASSQGPNSGARNEQFF.

This chain links TRBV20-1 with TRBJ2-3; D is unresolved. Germline V lookup: CDR1 DFQATT, CDR2 SNEGSKA (reference sequence). V lost 6 bases to trimming and J lost 1 base, with 14 bases between them. CDR3 length: 14 residues. This CDR3 reads CSAVEILRTDTQYF. The CDR3 DNA sequence: TGCAGTGCGGTGGAAATACTACGCACAGATACGCAGTATTTT.

This clonotype has a handful of counts. V is TRBV12-3 or TRBV12-4 and J is TRBJ1-6; D unresolved. V lost 3 bases and J lost 10, with 19 bases in between. The CDR3 contains 16 residues. The CDR3 nucleotides are TGTGCCAGCAGTTTCCGGGGAAACAAGACAATCTCACCCCTCCACTTT. Its protein is CASSFRGNKTISPLHF.

The rearrangement links TRBV6-2 or TRBV6-3 to TRBJ1-1; D is unresolved. The CDR3 runs 13 residues. The V end was cut by 7 bases, the J end by 2 bases, with 11 bases between. Per germline, CDR1 MNHEY and CDR2 SVGEGT. The CDR3 reads CASNYAENTEAFF. CDR3 nucleotide sequence: TGTGCCAGCAACTACGCAGAAAACACTGAAGCTTTCTTT.

This chain links TRBV5-1 with TRBJ1-1; D gene ambiguous. Germline V gives CDR1 SGHRS, CDR2 YFSETQ. CDR3 length: 13 residues. Trimming left V 1 base short and J 4 bases short, with 8 bases between. The CDR3 loop reads CASSLTYFTEAFF. DNA for the CDR3: TGCGCCAGCAGCTTGACTTACTTCACTGAAGCTTTCTTT.

The gene calls are TRBV18 and TRBJ2-7; 7 positions agree with TRBD2. With 4 bases clipped from V and 4 bases from J, the junction kept 7 bases outside the gene matches. The germline CDR1 and CDR2 sequences are KGHSH and LQKENI. There are 14 residues in the CDR3. The chain's CDR3 is CASSLPGLGYEQYF. The CDR3 DNA reads TGTGCCAGCTCACTCCCTGGACTAGGATACGAGCAGTACTTC. Complete variable domain (other parts from reference TRBV18 and TRBJ2-7): NAGVMQNPRHLVRRRGQEARLRCSPMKGHSHVYWYRQLPEEGLKFMVYLQKENIIDESGMPKERFSAEFPKEGPSILRIQQVVRGDSAAYFCASSLPGLGYEQYFGPGTRLTVT.

The chain combines TRBV7-2 with TRBJ2-5; 8 bases match TRBD2. CDR1 is SGHTA and CDR2 is FQGNSA in the germline V gene. CDR3 length: 15 amino acids. V was pared by 6 bases and J by 2 bases, with 8 bases of the junction left unmatched. For the CDR3, the DNA is TGTGCCAGCAGATTCCCTGGACTAGCTCAAGAGACCCAGTACTTC. This codes for CASRFPGLAQETQYF.

The rearrangement links TRBV28 to TRBJ1-2; maybe TRBD1 (5 bases). Germline V gene sequence: CDR1 MDHEN, CDR2 SYDVKM. V shed 5 bases and J shed 8 bases, with 15 bases lying between them. The CDR3 is made up of 13 amino acids. CDR3 nucleotide sequence: TGTGCCAGCAGTGGGGGGTCTCGACGGGGCTACACCTTC. Protein product: CASSGGSRRGYTF.

The chain uses TRBV11-3 and TRBJ2-1, with 8 bases aligning to TRBD2. CDR1 is SGHNT and CDR2 is YENEEA in the germline V gene. V dropped 2 bases and J dropped 2; count of bases not matched to a gene: 5. This CDR3 region has 16 residues. In DNA, the CDR3 is TGTGCCAGCAGCTTAATAGCGGGATCTCCCTACAATGAGCAGTTCTTC. This codes for CASSLIAGSPYNEQFF.

This chain connects TRBV7-9 to TRBJ2-2; no clear D. The CDR3 runs 15 residues. V dropped 4 bases and J dropped 5 bases, with 14 bases sitting between them. CDR1 SEHNR and CDR2 FQNEAQ come from the germline V gene (reference sequence). Here the CDR3 reads CASSSIITETGELFF. The CDR3 DNA is TGTGCCAGCAGCTCGATTATTACAGAAACCGGGGAGCTGTTTTTT.

In this sample, this clonotype turned up many times. The rearrangement uses TRBV27 and TRBJ2-1; possibly TRBD1 for D (5 bases). The germline CDR1 and CDR2 sequences are MNHEY and SMNVEV (reference sequence). Trimming removed 4 bases at V and 7 bases at J, with 17 bases between. This CDR3 has 15 amino acids. CDR3 nucleotide sequence: TGTGCCAGCAGTTACCGACAGAGCGTTTTGAATGAGCAGTTCTTC. It is translated as CASSYRQSVLNEQFF.